This is a list of T cell receptor beta chains from one sample in a study of response to subunit inactivated influenza vaccine. MiXCR was run by TCRdb on the RT-PCR reads, yielding one entry per CDR3 protein. The table lists more than 700,000 distinct CDR3 sequences, 21% of them singletons. Here the sequenced sample was PBMCs from blood, taken 5 days after vaccination. The receptors shown here come from a man aged 50-59 years who received an inactivated influenza vaccine. Each CDR3 is given with its conserved first and last residue. Size is stated for part of the rows, as once, few or many counts, or as a class when the clone is expanded.

V gene	clone size	J gene	CDR3 protein
TRBV11-2	-	TRBJ2-2	CASSLLTSGFMMGTGELFF
TRBV20-1	-	TRBJ2-3	CSAWTDGGADTQYF
TRBV9	-	TRBJ2-5	CASSARVTQETQYF
TRBV12-3/TRBV12-4	few	TRBJ2-7	CASSLIGGHAYEQYF
TRBV5-1	few	TRBJ2-7	CASRLGLASYEQYF
TRBV20-1	-	TRBJ1-5	CSARVLRGDQPQHF
TRBV30	few	TRBJ2-7	CAWSVGSSYEQYF
TRBV6-2/TRBV6-3	-	TRBJ1-5	CASSYRQGKQPQHF
TRBV12-3/TRBV12-4	-	TRBJ2-5	CASSLHRDQETQYF
TRBV5-5	-	TRBJ2-5	CASRLGDRNQETQYF
TRBV7-2	-	TRBJ2-5	CASSFATIQETQYF
TRBV29-1	many	TRBJ2-1	CSVVGGSYNEQFF
TRBV20-1	-	TRBJ2-1	CSAREGTFLKYNEQFF